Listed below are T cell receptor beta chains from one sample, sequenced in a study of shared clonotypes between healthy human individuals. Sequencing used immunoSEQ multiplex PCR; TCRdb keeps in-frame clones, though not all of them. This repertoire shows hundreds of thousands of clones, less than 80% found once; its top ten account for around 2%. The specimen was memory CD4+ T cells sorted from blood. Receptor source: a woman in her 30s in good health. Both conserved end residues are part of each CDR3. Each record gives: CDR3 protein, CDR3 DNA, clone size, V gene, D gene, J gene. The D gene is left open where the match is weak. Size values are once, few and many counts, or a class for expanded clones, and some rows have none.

CDR3: CASSLRGTDEQFF
DNA: TGTGCCAGCAGCTTGAGAGGGACAGATGAGCAGTTCTTC
size: -
V: TRBV5-4
D: TRBD1
J: TRBJ2-1

CDR3: CASSDRGRQPQHF
DNA: TGTGCCAGCAGTGACAGGGGTCGACAGCCCCAGCATTTT
size: -
V: TRBV28
D: TRBD1
J: TRBJ1-5

CDR3: CASSLSTSGYNEQFF
DNA: TGCGCCAGCAGTTTAAGTACTAGCGGATACAATGAGCAGTTCTTC
size: few
V: TRBV5-1
D: TRBD2
J: TRBJ2-1

CDR3: CASSPTGGDMGYGYTF
DNA: TGTGCCAGCTCACCGACTGGGGGGGATATGGGCTATGGCTACACCTTC
size: -
V: TRBV18
D: -
J: TRBJ1-2

CDR3: CASSLEAKGVQYF
DNA: TGTGCCAGCAGCTTAGAAGCGAAGGGGGTGCAGTACTTC
size: once
V: TRBV11-2
D: -
J: TRBJ2-7

CDR3: CASKEKMIRNQPQHF
DNA: TGTGCCAGCAAAGAGAAAATGATCCGCAATCAGCCCCAGCATTTT
size: -
V: TRBV2
D: -
J: TRBJ1-5

CDR3: CASSLGTAYTGELFF
DNA: TGTGCCAGCAGCTTAGGGACGGCCTACACCGGGGAGCTGTTTTTT
size: few
V: TRBV7-2
D: -
J: TRBJ2-2

CDR3: CASSLQGAATNEKLFF
DNA: TGTGCCAGCAGCTTGCAAGGGGCTGCAACTAATGAAAAACTGTTTTTT
size: few
V: TRBV5-6
D: -
J: TRBJ1-4

CDR3: CAWSVVYEQFF
DNA: TGTGCCTGGAGTGTAGTCTATGAGCAGTTCTTC
size: -
V: TRBV30
D: -
J: TRBJ2-1

CDR3: CASSYGDMAHEQYF
DNA: TGTGCCAGCAGTTACGGGGACATGGCCCACGAGCAGTACTTC
size: -
V: TRBV6-5
D: -
J: TRBJ2-7

CDR3: CASSPFAGGRTSTDTQYF
DNA: TGCGCCAGCAGCCCCTTTGCCGGGGGGAGAACTAGCACAGATACGCAGTATTTT
size: -
V: TRBV4-1
D: TRBD2
J: TRBJ2-3

CDR3: CASNPELGRQETQYF
DNA: TGTGCCAGCAACCCCGAACTCGGACGGCAAGAGACCCAGTACTTC
size: -
V: TRBV28
D: -
J: TRBJ2-5

CDR3: CASSEDSVNEKLFF
DNA: TGTGCCAGTAGTGAGGACAGCGTTAATGAAAAACTGTTTTTT
size: few
V: TRBV19
D: -
J: TRBJ1-4

CDR3: CASSPEGSYGYTF
DNA: TGTGCCAGCTCACCAGAGGGGAGCTATGGCTACACCTTC
size: -
V: TRBV18
D: -
J: TRBJ1-2

CDR3: CASSLYSYGYTF
DNA: TGCGCCAGCAGCTTGTACAGCTATGGCTACACCTTC
size: -
V: TRBV5-1
D: -
J: TRBJ1-2

CDR3: CASSLRSGRQLLYNEQFF
DNA: TGTGCCAGCAGCTTACGTAGCGGGAGGCAACTTTTGTACAATGAGCAGTTCTTC
size: -
V: TRBV7-2
D: TRBD2
J: TRBJ2-1